A selection of T cell receptor beta chains follows, all from one sample in a study of CD8 T cells in Susac syndrome. TCRdb re-derived calls from the immunoSEQ multiplex PCR reads in MiXCR, one entry per CDR3 protein. The sample lists approximately 80,000 distinct CDR3 sequences, approximately 94% seen once, with about 0.5% in the top ten. Sequenced input: CD8+ T cells from PBMCs. Receptor source: a human donor with Susac syndrome. CDR3s include the opening cysteine and the closing phenylalanine or tryptophan. D genes are given only for firm matches. Clone size is stated in some rows and not others, as once, few, many or a class when expanded.

clone size: -; V gene: TRBV29-1; D gene: -; J gene: TRBJ2-7; CDR3 protein: CSVARDSRPYEQYF; CDR3 DNA: TGCAGCGTAGCACGCGACTCCCGGCCCTACGAGCAGTACTTC
clone size: -; V gene: TRBV9; D gene: -; J gene: TRBJ2-7; CDR3 protein: CASSLGGVNEQYF; CDR3 DNA: TGTGCCAGCAGCCTGGGGGGCGTAAACGAGCAGTACTTC
clone size: -; V gene: TRBV28; D gene: TRBD1; J gene: TRBJ2-7; CDR3 protein: CATKDRTAYEQYF; CDR3 DNA: TGTGCCACCAAGGACAGGACCGCCTACGAGCAGTACTTC
clone size: -; V gene: TRBV9; D gene: TRBD1; J gene: TRBJ2-1; CDR3 protein: CASSVVDRASTREQFF; CDR3 DNA: TGTGCCAGCAGCGTAGTGGACAGGGCTTCGACTAGGGAGCAGTTCTTC
clone size: once; V gene: TRBV6-2/TRBV6-3; D gene: -; J gene: TRBJ2-1; CDR3 protein: CASSQRAHNEQFF; CDR3 DNA: TGTGCCAGCAGCCAACGAGCCCACAATGAGCAGTTCTTC
clone size: -; V gene: TRBV3-1; D gene: -; J gene: TRBJ2-7; CDR3 protein: CASSLSHQGPYEQYF; CDR3 DNA: TGTGCCAGCAGCCTCTCCCACCAGGGTCCCTACGAGCAGTACTTC
clone size: -; V gene: TRBV12-3/TRBV12-4; D gene: -; J gene: TRBJ2-5; CDR3 protein: CASSPGGGTQYF; CDR3 DNA: TGTGCCAGCAGTCCAGGGGGAGGCACCCAGTACTTC
clone size: -; V gene: TRBV15; D gene: -; J gene: TRBJ2-7; CDR3 protein: CATSVGLNYEQYF; CDR3 DNA: TGTGCCACCAGCGTGGGGCTCAACTACGAGCAGTACTTC
clone size: -; V gene: TRBV9; D gene: -; J gene: TRBJ2-1; CDR3 protein: CASSVNNEQFF; CDR3 DNA: TGTGCCAGCAGCGTAAACAATGAGCAGTTCTTC
clone size: -; V gene: TRBV20-1; D gene: TRBD1; J gene: TRBJ2-1; CDR3 protein: CSARGRDREQIWDEQFF; CDR3 DNA: TGCAGTGCTAGAGGCCGGGACAGGGAACAAATTTGGGATGAGCAGTTCTTC
clone size: -; V gene: TRBV9; D gene: -; J gene: TRBJ2-3; CDR3 protein: CASGADTQYF; CDR3 DNA: TGTGCCAGCGGGGCAGATACGCAGTATTTT
clone size: -; V gene: TRBV19; D gene: TRBD1; J gene: TRBJ1-1; CDR3 protein: CASSRRTGGTEAFF; CDR3 DNA: TGTGCCAGTAGTAGACGGACAGGCGGGACTGAAGCTTTCTTT
clone size: -; V gene: TRBV9; D gene: -; J gene: TRBJ1-2; CDR3 protein: CASSVGNEAGSGYTF; CDR3 DNA: TGTGCCAGCAGCGTAGGAAACGAGGCAGGTTCTGGCTACACCTTC
clone size: -; V gene: TRBV18; D gene: TRBD1; J gene: TRBJ2-5; CDR3 protein: CASSPTGDPETQYF; CDR3 DNA: TGTGCCAGCTCACCTACAGGGGACCCAGAGACCCAGTACTTC
clone size: -; V gene: TRBV9; D gene: -; J gene: TRBJ2-1; CDR3 protein: CASSVEGNEQFF; CDR3 DNA: TGTGCCAGCAGCGTAGAGGGTAATGAGCAGTTCTTC
clone size: -; V gene: TRBV12-3/TRBV12-4; D gene: -; J gene: TRBJ2-2; CDR3 protein: CATVGRSRGAGELFF; CDR3 DNA: TGTGCGACAGTGGGCCGGTCCCGAGGGGCCGGGGAGCTGTTTTTT
clone size: -; V gene: TRBV7-9; D gene: -; J gene: TRBJ1-2; CDR3 protein: CASSLALDRNYGYTF; CDR3 DNA: TGTGCCAGCAGCTTAGCCCTGGATCGTAACTATGGCTACACCTTC
clone size: -; V gene: TRBV7-9; D gene: -; J gene: TRBJ1-1; CDR3 protein: CASSLAVTEAFF; CDR3 DNA: TGTGCCAGCAGCTTAGCAGTCACTGAAGCTTTCTTT
clone size: -; V gene: TRBV28; D gene: -; J gene: TRBJ2-2; CDR3 protein: CASSSLALGELFF; CDR3 DNA: TGTGCCAGCAGCTCCCTAGCGCTCGGGGAGCTGTTTTTT
clone size: -; V gene: TRBV29-1; D gene: TRBD2; J gene: TRBJ2-7; CDR3 protein: CSVPGGGYEQYF; CDR3 DNA: TGCAGCGTGCCTGGGGGAGGGTACGAGCAGTACTTC
clone size: -; V gene: TRBV12-3/TRBV12-4; D gene: -; J gene: TRBJ2-2; CDR3 protein: CASSFVLTGELFF; CDR3 DNA: TGTGCCAGCAGTTTCGTTCTGACCGGGGAGCTGTTTTTT
clone size: -; V gene: TRBV20-1; D gene: -; J gene: TRBJ1-2; CDR3 protein: CSARDLSRPDYGYTF; CDR3 DNA: TGCAGTGCTAGAGATCTTAGCAGACCTGACTATGGCTACACCTTC
clone size: -; V gene: TRBV4-3; D gene: TRBD2; J gene: TRBJ2-7; CDR3 protein: CASSQVAGGEPYEQYF; CDR3 DNA: TGCGCCAGCAGCCAAGTAGCGGGGGGGGAGCCCTACGAGCAGTACTTC
clone size: once; V gene: TRBV7-8; D gene: TRBD1; J gene: TRBJ2-3; CDR3 protein: CASSQRLTGGDTDTQYF; CDR3 DNA: TGTGCCAGCAGCCAACGACTGACAGGGGGCGACACAGATACGCAGTATTTT
clone size: -; V gene: TRBV25-1; D gene: -; J gene: TRBJ1-5; CDR3 protein: CASSRGPPNSNQPQHF; CDR3 DNA: TGTGCCAGCAGTCGGGGACCCCCTAATAGCAATCAGCCCCAGCATTTT
clone size: -; V gene: TRBV5-6; D gene: TRBD1; J gene: TRBJ1-2; CDR3 protein: CASSSQGEYYGYTF; CDR3 DNA: TGTGCCAGCAGCTCACAGGGGGAGTACTATGGCTACACCTTC
clone size: -; V gene: TRBV5-1; D gene: -; J gene: TRBJ2-1; CDR3 protein: CASSHTSYPTTYNEQFF; CDR3 DNA: TGCGCCAGCAGCCATACCAGCTACCCGACTACCTACAATGAGCAGTTCTTC
clone size: -; V gene: TRBV7-9; D gene: -; J gene: TRBJ2-7; CDR3 protein: CASEYNRGGDYEQYF; CDR3 DNA: TGTGCCAGCGAATACAATAGGGGCGGGGACTACGAGCAGTACTTC
clone size: -; V gene: TRBV12-5; D gene: -; J gene: TRBJ1-1; CDR3 protein: CASGLSGRPMNTEAFF; CDR3 DNA: TGTGCTAGTGGTTTGAGCGGCCGCCCGATGAACACTGAAGCTTTCTTT
clone size: -; V gene: TRBV19; D gene: -; J gene: TRBJ2-7; CDR3 protein: CATRDTTYEQYF; CDR3 DNA: TGTGCCACCCGGGACACCACCTACGAGCAGTACTTC
clone size: -; V gene: TRBV7-8; D gene: -; J gene: TRBJ1-5; CDR3 protein: CASSLVERGQPQHF; CDR3 DNA: TGTGCCAGCAGCTTGGTGGAGCGGGGCCAGCCCCAGCATTTT
clone size: -; V gene: TRBV9; D gene: TRBD2; J gene: TRBJ2-1; CDR3 protein: CASSVISGGNEQFF; CDR3 DNA: TGTGCCAGCAGCGTGATCAGCGGGGGGAATGAGCAGTTCTTC
clone size: -; V gene: TRBV20-1; D gene: TRBD1; J gene: TRBJ1-2; CDR3 protein: CSASGGQIYYGYTF; CDR3 DNA: TGCAGTGCTAGCGGGGGACAGATTTACTATGGCTACACCTTC
clone size: -; V gene: TRBV18; D gene: -; J gene: TRBJ2-6; CDR3 protein: CASSLQSAFDSGANVLTF; CDR3 DNA: TGTGCCAGCTCACTTCAGTCGGCGTTCGACTCTGGGGCCAACGTCCTGACTTTC
clone size: -; V gene: TRBV5-1; D gene: -; J gene: TRBJ1-3; CDR3 protein: CASSPRGQGAGNTIYF; CDR3 DNA: TGCGCCAGCAGCCCCCGCGGTCAGGGAGCTGGAAACACCATATATTTT
clone size: -; V gene: TRBV5-1; D gene: TRBD2; J gene: TRBJ2-3; CDR3 protein: CASSLASGGSTDTQYF; CDR3 DNA: TGCGCCAGCAGCTTGGCTAGCGGGGGGAGCACAGATACGCAGTATTTT
clone size: -; V gene: TRBV5-1; D gene: -; J gene: TRBJ2-7; CDR3 protein: CASSFSAGDSYEQYF; CDR3 DNA: TGCGCCAGCAGCTTTTCGGCAGGGGACTCCTACGAGCAGTACTTC
clone size: -; V gene: TRBV7-2; D gene: TRBD2; J gene: TRBJ2-7; CDR3 protein: CASSLEFGGAYEQYF; CDR3 DNA: TGTGCCAGCAGCTTAGAGTTTGGGGGGGCCTACGAGCAGTACTTC
clone size: -; V gene: TRBV7-8; D gene: -; J gene: TRBJ1-6; CDR3 protein: CASSLGAPGYYNSPLHF; CDR3 DNA: TGTGCCAGCAGCTTAGGAGCCCCGGGTTACTATAATTCACCCCTCCACTTT
clone size: -; V gene: TRBV20-1; D gene: -; J gene: TRBJ2-1; CDR3 protein: CSAPSTTSYNEQFF; CDR3 DNA: TGCAGTGCTCCTTCAACGACCTCCTACAATGAGCAGTTCTTC
clone size: -; V gene: TRBV9; D gene: TRBD2; J gene: TRBJ2-2; CDR3 protein: CASSAPRRGGENTGELFF; CDR3 DNA: TGTGCCAGCAGCGCCCCGAGACGGGGGGGCGAGAACACCGGGGAGCTGTTTTTT
clone size: -; V gene: TRBV3-1; D gene: -; J gene: TRBJ1-2; CDR3 protein: CASGRGADGYTF; CDR3 DNA: TGTGCCAGCGGACGGGGGGCGGATGGCTACACCTTC
clone size: -; V gene: TRBV7-8; D gene: -; J gene: TRBJ2-7; CDR3 protein: CASSLGGTVSYEQYF; CDR3 DNA: TGTGCCAGCAGCTTAGGAGGGACGGTTAGCTACGAGCAGTACTTC